A single sample gave rise to the 13 T cell receptor beta chains below, sequenced in a study of spatial heterogeneity in lung cancer. From the 5' RACE reads, TCRdb called clonotypes with MiXCR, one entry per CDR3 protein. The sample contains 15,000 to 20,000 distinct CDR3 sequences, about 9% of which appear only once. Time point in this sample: blood at routine non-recurrence follow-up after resection. The input for sequencing was PBMCs, taken at follow-up. These receptors originate from a male donor with early-stage non-small cell lung cancer.

The chain couples TRBV7-2 to TRBJ2-1; 10 nucleotides align to TRBD1. The CDR3 sequence is 13 residues long. J gave up 10 bases and V 5 bases, and 5 bases lay outside the gene matches. The germline gives CDR1 SGHTA, CDR2 FQGNSA. The DNA for the CDR3 is TGTGCCAGCAGCCTGACAGGGGGCGAAGAGCAGTTCTTC. It translates to CASSLTGGEEQFF.

Ten or more counts support this clonotype. The J gene is TRBJ1-1, the V gene TRBV30; 9 nucleotides align to TRBD1. Per the germline V gene, CDR1 is GTSNPN and CDR2 is SVGIG (reference sequence). The CDR3 consists of 13 residues. V was pared by 5 bases and J by 4 bases, with 5 bases of the junction left unmatched. CDR3 amino acids: CAWGQGLRTEAFF. The CDR3 DNA sequence: TGTGCCTGGGGACAGGGGCTGCGCACTGAAGCTTTCTTT.

This clonotype showed up many times. The genes are TRBV10-3 and TRBJ2-7, with TRBD1 identical over 7 bases. V lost 2 bases and J lost 6; bases outside the gene matches: 7. From germline, CDR1 is ENHRY and CDR2 SYGVKD. CDR3 length: 14 amino acids. The CDR3 DNA reads TGTGCCATCAGTGAGCCGACAGGGTCGGGCGAGCAGTACTTC. This gives the protein CAISEPTGSGEQYF.

Within the sample, this clonotype is medium-sized. The chain couples TRBV5-1 to TRBJ1-2; D is undetermined. V was clipped by 4 bases and J by 1 base, with 5 bases between them. The CDR3 runs to 12 residues. Per the germline V gene, CDR1 is SGHRS and CDR2 is YFSETQ. The CDR3 region is CASSQDNYGYTF. DNA for the CDR3: TGCGCCAGCAGCCAGGATAACTATGGCTACACCTTC.

This sequence joins TRBV20-1 and TRBJ1-3; 10 positions agree with TRBD1. Germline CDR1 reads DFQATT; CDR2 reads SNEGSKA (reference sequence). The CDR3 length is 13 residues. After removal of 5 bases from V and 6 bases from J, the junction contained 4 bases not matched to a gene. CDR3 nucleotide sequence: TGCAGTGCTGGGACAGGGGCTGAAAACACCATATATTTT. Its translation: CSAGTGAENTIYF.

The chain carries TRBV4-3 and TRBJ2-3; 11 bases are shared with TRBD2. V trimming: 2 bases; J trimming: 5 bases; junction bases outside the gene matches: 12. Germline loops: CDR1 LGHNA, CDR2 YSLEER. CDR3 length: 18 residues. The CDR3 sequence: CASSQWRASGGSGDTQYF. The CDR3, as DNA: TGCGCCAGCAGCCAATGGAGGGCTAGCGGGGGGTCCGGAGATACGCAGTATTTT.

This clonotype was counted ten times or more. V and J are TRBV12-3 or TRBV12-4 and TRBJ2-3; D uncertain. With 6 bases removed from V and 0 bases from J, the gap between germline ends came to 19 bases. CDR3 length: 17 residues. CDR3: CASSPTDSGLSTDTQYF. The CDR3 DNA is TGTGCCAGCAGCCCTACGGATTCTGGCCTAAGCACAGATACGCAGTATTTT.

This clonotype is termed medium-sized (0.01 to 0.1%). The J gene is TRBJ1-2, the V gene TRBV14; D might be TRBD1 (6 bases). Between the trimmed V and J ends, which lost 2 bases and 7 bases, there was a span of 14 bases. Per the germline V gene, CDR1 is SGHDN and CDR2 is FVKESK. The CDR3 covers 14 residues. The CDR3 DNA follows: TGTGCCAGCAGCCAACCAGGGGCGGTAGGTGGCTACACCTTC. Its protein is CASSQPGAVGGYTF.

This clonotype showed up many times. The rearrangement links TRBV9 to TRBJ2-6, with a possible D match to TRBD1 (6 bases). The germline V and J ends were trimmed by 3 bases and 2 bases, with 12 bases remaining between them. The CDR3 length is 16 residues. Germline CDR1 is SGDLS and CDR2 is YYNGEE. The DNA of the CDR3 is TGTGCCAGCAGCGCAAACAGGGCTGCTGGGGCCAACGTCCTGACTTTC. This sequence encodes CASSANRAAGANVLTF.

In its sample, this clonotype was seen many times. The genes are TRBV4-3 and TRBJ2-5, with no clear D. In germline, CDR1 is LGHNA, CDR2 YSLEER. Trimming cost V 8 bases and J 4 bases, with 20 bases left between them. The CDR3 runs to 15 residues. CDR3 in amino acids: CASGENYGIRETQYF. CDR3 coding DNA: TGCGCCAGCGGCGAGAATTATGGTATCAGAGAGACCCAGTACTTC.

This chain joins TRBV20-1 and TRBJ2-7; D remains ambiguous. Germline assignment: CDR1 DFQATT and CDR2 SNEGSKA (reference sequence). V lost 1 base and J lost 2, with 9 bases in between. The CDR3 runs 13 residues. CDR3 loop: CSARVTITYEQYF. In DNA, the CDR3 is TGCAGTGCTAGAGTTACGATCACCTACGAGCAGTACTTC.

This clonotype was counted only a few times. The CDR3: CASSLAGGRGSSYEQYF. As DNA, the CDR3 is TGTGCCAGCAGCTTAGCGGGGGGCAGGGGCAGCTCCTACGAGCAGTACTTC. The chain uses TRBV7-2 and TRBJ2-7; TRBD1 or TRBD2 may be the D gene (6 bases each). This CDR3 is 17 amino acids long. Germline V CDR1 and CDR2: SGHTA, FQGNSA. The V and J ends lost 0 bases and 0 bases respectively, with 15 bases between them.

J is TRBJ2-1 and V is TRBV24-1; possibly TRBD2 for D (5 bases). V shed 4 bases and J shed 5 bases, with 8 bases lying between them. The CDR3 covers 13 residues. CDR1 and CDR2 from the germline V gene are KGHDR and SFDVKD. The CDR3 bases are TGTGCCACCAGTGACCCCGGGGACAATGAGCAGTTCTTC. Amino acid sequence: CATSDPGDNEQFF.